Each of the 8 T cell receptor beta chains below was sequenced from the same sample in a study of control samples from healthy donors and cancer patients (dated by TCRdb to the early 2020s). The library was obtained by the immunoSEQ multiplex PCR assay. TCRdb's version of the immuneACCESS table is confined to in-frame rearrangements and falls short of the full clone set. An unresolved V gene accounts for under half of the shortfall where checked; the remainder is of unknown origin. The sample includes 190,000 or so clones, with about 93% observed a single time. About 1.5% of the sample belongs to the ten largest clones. Sequencing was done on a sample of blood. The receptors were gathered from a man aged 18 to 30 in good health.

V usage is TRBV5-1 and J usage is TRBJ2-7; 8 bases agree with TRBD1. Trimming took 7 bases from V and 0 from J; bases not matched to a gene: 9. Germline-derived CDR1 and CDR2 are SGHRS and YFSETQ. The CDR3 extends over 15 amino acids. CDR3 sequence: CASATDRGFSYEQYF. In DNA, the CDR3 is TGCGCCAGCGCCACTGACAGGGGATTCTCCTACGAGCAGTACTTC.

In its sample, this clone was seen once. The CDR3 sequence is CATSRDFQAEQYF. Here the CDR3 DNA reads TGTGCCACCAGCAGAGATTTCCAGGCCGAGCAGTACTTC. The chain joins TRBV15 to TRBJ2-7; D is uncertain. This CDR3 contains 13 residues. Germline V gene sequence: CDR1 LNHNV, CDR2 YYDKDF (reference sequence). V lost 0 bases, J lost 6 bases, and 9 bases lay in between.

Note on this clone: The same CDR3 arises from other DNA sequences in this sample as well. CDR3 amino acids: CASSLGSYNSPLHF. CDR3 DNA sequence: TGTGCCAGCAGCTTGGGTTCCTATAATTCACCCCTCCACTTT. The rearrangement links TRBV5-6 to TRBJ1-6; D is unresolved. V was clipped by 0 bases and J by 1 base, with 2 bases between them. The germline V gene has CDR1 SGHDT and CDR2 YYEEEE. This CDR3 contains 14 residues.

The chain has TRBV2 and TRBJ2-4, with 8 positions matching TRBD1. CDR1 SNHLY and CDR2 FYNNEI come from the germline V gene. The CDR3 has 15 amino acids. Trimming took 6 bases from V and 6 from J; bases not matched to a gene: 10. This CDR3 is CASSGLTGAPNIQYF. DNA of the CDR3: TGTGCCAGCAGCGGCCTGACAGGGGCCCCAAACATTCAGTACTTC.

This chain links TRBV5-6 with TRBJ2-7; TRBD1 is a possible D gene (6 bases). CDR3 size: 13 residues. V lost 2 bases to trimming and J lost 2 bases, with 8 bases between them. The germline CDR1 and CDR2 sequences are SGHDT and YYEEEE. This CDR3 reads CASSFRGTYEQYF. The CDR3 DNA sequence: TGTGCCAGCAGCTTCAGGGGAACCTACGAGCAGTACTTC.

This clone is a singleton in its sample. The J gene is TRBJ2-7, the V gene TRBV10-1; a possible D gene is TRBD1 (6 bases). The germline V and J ends were trimmed by 2 bases and 4 bases, with 9 bases remaining between them. Germline V CDR1 and CDR2: WNHNN, SYGVQD (reference sequence). The CDR3 sequence is 13 residues long. CDR3 nucleotide sequence: TGCGCCAGCAGTGAGACAGGGAGATACGAGCAGTACTTC. Protein: CASSETGRYEQYF.

A single count supports this clone. The chain uses TRBV21-1 and TRBJ2-6; no check of the table's D call, TRBD1, against the DNA was made. TRBV21-1 is listed as a pseudogene. This CDR3 has 21 residues. CDR3 bases: TGTGCCAGCAGCACCCTACTTAACGGACACGGACCTTTGGCTGGGGCCAACGTCCTGACTTTC. As protein: CASSTLLNGHGPLAGANVLTF.

The DNA of the CDR3 is TGTGCCAGCAGCCCGAGAGGAGGGTCGAACACTGAAGCTTTCTTT. Translated, it gives CASSPRGGSNTEAFF. The chain recombines TRBV7-3 with TRBJ1-1, with unresolved D. Between the trimmed V and J ends, which lost 5 bases and 1 base, there was a span of 14 bases. There are 15 residues in the CDR3. The V gene's germline CDR1 is SGHTA and CDR2 FQGTGA.